Given below is one TCR beta chain in context. Germline assignment: CDR1 SGHKS and CDR2 YYEKEE (reference sequence). This CDR3 region has 16 residues. V was pared by 1 base and J by 4 bases, with 15 bases between. These data originate in a study of shared T cell receptors in the human thymus. Assay: immunoSEQ multiplex PCR; the TCRdb copy retains only in-frame clones and omits some. The table includes hundreds of thousands of clones, over 75% detected once. This sample also belongs to another study, concerning human thymus T cells. This second study notes: All donors were healthy Finnish infants who were undergoing corrective surgery to treat congenital heart defects. Corrective heart surgery yielded resections, and these provided the thymus tissue. An apparent bias in V and J gene usage was seen in thymic and blood repertoires. Related research has reported that thymic repertoires overlap highly among unrelated individuals.

This sequence was found in a boy under two years old with a congenital heart defect. Sequencing was carried out using thymocytes. The V gene is TRBV5-5, the J gene TRBJ1-5; no firm D call. The CDR3 nucleotides are TGTGCCAGCAGCTTGAGTGGGCCCACTTGGAATCAGCCCCAGCATTTT. Encoded protein: CASSLSGPTWNQPQHF.